The subject of this entry is one T cell receptor (beta chain). This sample was taken from a study of blood T cell repertoires in COVID-19. At the level of the study: The United States, Italy and Spain supplied acute and convalescent COVID-19 samples. PBMCs, B-cell-depleted T cells, or T cells were the source of the cDNA or gDNA that made up the material.

Germline loops: CDR1 LGHDT, CDR2 YNNKEL (reference sequence). V lost 6 bases to trimming and J lost 7 bases, with 18 bases between them. CDR3 size: 14 residues. Per the original data handling: The authors estimated nucleated cell counts from reference gene primer amplification. Method: immunoSEQ multiplex PCR; TCRdb's copy keeps in-frame clones and lacks some. V and J calls and clone size are given by that table; D and trimming were obtained from the DNA. This table holds 380,000 or so clones, roughly 90% found once. The material sequenced was peripheral blood. This sequence joins TRBV3-1 (or the pseudogene TRBV3-2) and TRBJ1-1; weak D call: TRBD1 (5 bases). The receptor's source is a middle-aged man with acute or convalescent COVID-19. The CDR3 DNA reads as TGTGCCAGCAGTCTCCGGGGGGGTTGGAGTGAAGCTTTCTTT. Its protein is CASSLRGGWSEAFF.